The rows below give T cell receptor beta chains drawn from one sample of a study of cytomegalovirus exposure and HLA in healthy donors. Measured with immunoSEQ multiplex PCR; TCRdb has only the in-frame clones, and not every one. In the table there are 90,000 to 120,000 clones, less than 85% of which are singletons. Sequenced: PBMCs. The receptors were sampled from a man in his late teens or twenties in good health and CMV-seronegative. The CDR3 runs from the conserved cysteine through the conserved F or W. A D gene is named only where the DNA matches it firmly. The listing skips clone size in some rows; elsewhere it reads once, few, many or a size class.

TRBV7-6,TRBJ2-5,NA,NA,CASSLDKQETQYF,TGTGCCAGCAGCTTAGACAAGCAAGAGACCCAGTACTTC
TRBV21-1,TRBJ2-7,NA,NA,CASSKPYSYEQYF,TGTGCCAGCAGCAAACCTTACTCCTACGAGCAGTACTTC
TRBV7-9,TRBJ2-3,NA,NA,CASSFQGRTDTQYF,TGTGCCAGCAGCTTCCAGGGTCGCACAGATACGCAGTATTTT
TRBV29-1,TRBJ2-2,NA,NA,CSVLTVNTGELFF,TGCAGCGTGCTGACAGTGAACACCGGGGAGCTGTTTTTT
TRBV11-3,TRBJ2-4,NA,TRBD1,CASSLGPGGIQYF,TGTGCCAGCAGCTTAGGTCCAGGGGGCATTCAGTACTTC
TRBV19,TRBJ2-6,NA,TRBD1,CASSIVGQAGNVLTF,TGTGCCAGTAGTATAGTCGGACAGGCGGGCAACGTCCTGACTTTC
TRBV9,TRBJ1-2,NA,NA,CASSAGGRGGSIKGYTF,TGTGCCAGCAGCGCGGGGGGAAGGGGCGGTTCGATAAAGGGCTACACCTTC
TRBV7-9,TRBJ1-2,NA,NA,CASSRLQGKNYGYTF,TGTGCCAGCAGTCGATTACAGGGAAAGAACTATGGCTACACCTTC
TRBV10-3,TRBJ2-7,NA,TRBD1,CASNRDRAKEQYF,TGTGCCAGTAACCGGGACAGGGCGAAGGAGCAGTACTTC
TRBV7-2,TRBJ1-2,NA,TRBD1,CASSLVQGAKGYTF,TGTGCCAGCAGCTTAGTTCAGGGGGCGAAAGGCTACACCTTC
TRBV29-1,TRBJ1-1,NA,NA,CSVEPAGRAFF,TGCAGCGTTGAACCCGCCGGTAGAGCTTTCTTT
TRBV5-5,TRBJ1-2,NA,NA,CASSLDSFGTF,TGTGCCAGCAGCTTGGACAGTTTCGGCACCTTC
TRBV2,TRBJ1-2,NA,TRBD1,CASRQGNNYGYTF,TGTGCCAGCCGACAGGGCAACAACTATGGCTACACCTTC
TRBV29-1,TRBJ1-4,NA,NA,CSVGGTTGEKLFF,TGCAGCGTTGGGGGCACCACTGGGGAAAAACTGTTTTTT
TRBV4-2,TRBJ1-4,once,TRBD1,CASSQEEGATEKLFF,TGTGCCAGCAGCCAAGAGGAGGGGGCAACGGAAAAACTGTTTTTT
TRBV20-1,TRBJ1-2,once,NA,CSARYGGGYTF,TGCAGTGCTAGATATGGGGGGGGCTACACCTTC
TRBV9,TRBJ1-6,NA,TRBD1,CASSDSGGAVGSPLHF,TGTGCCAGCAGTGACTCAGGGGGCGCGGTGGGTTCACCCCTCCACTTT
TRBV2,TRBJ2-2,NA,NA,CASSGTNTGELFF,TGTGCCAGCAGCGGTACGAACACCGGGGAGCTGTTTTTT
TRBV7-3,TRBJ1-5,NA,TRBD1,CASSRDRGRNQPQHF,TGTGCCAGCAGCCGCGACAGGGGGAGGAATCAGCCCCAGCATTTT
TRBV7-9,TRBJ1-2,NA,TRBD1,CASSTAGTVNYGYTF,TGTGCCAGCAGCACCGCCGGGACAGTTAACTATGGCTACACCTTC
TRBV10-1,TRBJ1-1,NA,NA,CASSESLNTEAFF,TGCGCCAGCAGTGAGTCCTTGAACACTGAAGCTTTCTTT
TRBV6-1,TRBJ1-6,NA,NA,CASSVPGASYSPLHF,TGTGCCAGCAGTGTCCCTGGGGCTTCCTATTCACCCCTCCACTTT
TRBV28,TRBJ2-7,NA,NA,CASSYPTGTAAVEQYF,TGTGCCAGCAGTTACCCAACCGGGACTGCCGCGGTCGAGCAGTACTTC
TRBV7-3,TRBJ2-1,NA,TRBD2,CASSLIKGTTSGINNEQFF,TGTGCTAGCAGCTTAATCAAGGGGACGACTAGCGGGATCAACAATGAGCAGTTCTTC
TRBV7-8,TRBJ2-3,NA,TRBD2,CASCRGGGVTQYF,TGTGCCAGCTGTCGCGGGGGTGGAGTTACGCAGTATTTT
TRBV25-1,TRBJ2-5,few,TRBD2,CASSEEKGLAGTQYF,TGTGCCAGCAGTGAAGAAAAGGGACTAGCAGGGACCCAGTACTTC
TRBV7-2,TRBJ2-7,NA,TRBD2,CASSLRGEGSVNEQYF,TGTGCCAGCAGCTTACGGGGGGAGGGCTCGGTAAACGAGCAGTACTTC
TRBV4-2,TRBJ2-3,NA,NA,CASSPSGGNTDTQYF,TGTGCCAGCAGCCCCTCCGGGGGAAACACAGATACGCAGTATTTT
TRBV5-1,TRBJ2-3,NA,NA,CASTGQTTDTQYF,TGCGCCAGCACCGGACAGACCACAGATACGCAGTATTTT
TRBV5-6,TRBJ1-4,NA,NA,CASSYLGRGNEKLFF,TGTGCCAGCAGCTATCTGGGGAGGGGGAATGAAAAACTGTTTTTT
TRBV5-6,TRBJ2-3,few,NA,CASSFMSTDTQYF,TGTGCCAGCAGCTTTATGAGCACAGATACGCAGTATTTT
TRBV6-6,TRBJ1-1,few,NA,CASRTKKGSDTEAFF,TGTGCCAGCAGAACCAAAAAGGGGTCGGACACTGAAGCTTTCTTT
TRBV11-1,TRBJ1-4,NA,NA,CASSFLGGEKLFF,TGTGCCAGCAGCTTTCTCGGCGGTGAAAAACTGTTTTTT
TRBV4-3,TRBJ1-1,few,NA,CASSGGGTEAFF,TGCGCCAGCAGCGGGGGGGGTACTGAAGCTTTCTTT
TRBV15,TRBJ1-2,few,TRBD1,CATSRAWGQGRDYGYTF,TGTGCCACCAGCAGAGCCTGGGGACAGGGCAGGGACTATGGCTACACCTTC
TRBV18,TRBJ1-2,NA,TRBD1,CASSPSASGTAGGYTF,TGTGCCAGCTCACCATCAGCCTCCGGGACAGCGGGCGGCTACACCTTC
TRBV7-9,TRBJ1-1,NA,NA,CASSRGEAFF,TGTGCCAGCAGCCGAGGTGAAGCTTTCTTT
TRBV29-1,TRBJ2-7,NA,NA,CSVEGPAGSYEQYF,TGCAGCGTTGAAGGCCCGGCGGGCTCCTACGAGCAGTACTTC
TRBV5-4,TRBJ1-6,once,NA,CASSPGTLNGNSPLHF,TGTGCCAGCAGCCCGGGGACTCTTAATGGGAATTCACCCCTCCACTTT
TRBV19,TRBJ2-1,NA,NA,CASSPTGQYNEQFF,TGTGCCAGTAGCCCCACAGGACAGTACAATGAGCAGTTCTTC
TRBV6-6,TRBJ1-6,NA,TRBD1,CASSQPGTGSSPLHF,TGTGCCAGCAGTCAGCCCGGGACAGGGTCCTCACCCCTCCACTTT
TRBV14,TRBJ1-4,NA,NA,CASSLRSRVLFF,TGTGCCAGCAGCCTTCGGAGCCGTGTGCTGTTTTTT
TRBV7-2,TRBJ1-2,NA,TRBD1,CASSPHQGGTGHYYGYTF,TGTGCCAGCAGCCCCCATCAGGGGGGGACAGGGCATTACTATGGCTACACCTTC
TRBV7-9,TRBJ2-3,NA,NA,CASSPVSLGLLRDTQYF,TGTGCCAGCAGCCCAGTGTCCTTGGGACTGCTAAGGGATACGCAGTATTTT
TRBV7-2,TRBJ1-3,NA,NA,CASSLAGQGGNTIYF,TGTGCCAGCAGCTTAGCTGGGCAGGGTGGAAACACCATATATTTT
TRBV19,TRBJ1-1,NA,NA,CASPPPGVYTEAFF,TGTGCCAGTCCCCCACCCGGGGTGTACACTGAAGCTTTCTTT
TRBV6-6,TRBJ2-1,once,NA,CASREPGDEQFF,TGTGCCAGCAGAGAGCCGGGAGATGAGCAGTTCTTC
TRBV5-1,TRBJ1-3,NA,NA,CASSRGGGNTIYF,TGCGCCAGCAGCCGCGGGGGGGGAAACACCATATATTTT
TRBV6-1,TRBJ2-5,NA,TRBD1,CASSTGTGHKTQYF,TGTGCCAGCAGTACCGGGACAGGACATAAGACCCAGTACTTC
TRBV10-1,TRBJ2-2,NA,NA,CASSAGAGELFF,TGCGCCAGCAGTGCGGGAGCCGGGGAGCTGTTTTTT
TRBV6-1,TRBJ1-3,NA,TRBD1,CASSEGNRGLGNTIYF,TGTGCCAGCAGTGAAGGGAACAGGGGGCTTGGAAACACCATATATTTT
TRBV9,TRBJ2-3,NA,TRBD2,CASSDPIYSGTSDTQYF,TGTGCCAGCAGCGACCCCATCTATAGCGGGACCTCAGATACGCAGTATTTT
TRBV7-6,TRBJ2-2,NA,TRBD2,CASSLGAGGAGELFF,TGTGCCAGCAGCTTAGGGGCGGGGGGCGCCGGGGAGCTGTTTTTT